The 13 T cell receptor beta chains in this list originate from one sample, sequenced in a study of cytomegalovirus exposure and HLA in healthy donors. This PCR relied on a set of 60 Vbeta primers and 13 Jbeta primers. Assay used: immunoSEQ multiplex PCR; TCRdb lists only in-frame clones, some missing. The sample has 180,000 or so clones, 75% to 85% seen once. Material for sequencing was PBMCs. These receptors were collected from a female donor in good health and CMV-seronegative.

The V and J genes are TRBV5-4 and TRBJ2-3; D is unclear. This CDR3 comprises 12 residues. Trimming pared 4 bases from V and 0 bases from J, leaving 3 bases between. The germline V gene encodes CDR1 SGHNT and CDR2 YYREEE (reference sequence). The CDR3 coding sequence is TGTGCCAGCAGCGCGAGCACAGATACGCAGTATTTT. It is translated as CASSASTDTQYF.

The table lists this clone with a count of one. The gene calls are TRBV6-5 and TRBJ1-1; a weak D match, TRBD1 (6 bases). Germline CDR1 MNHEY, CDR2 SVGAGI. The CDR3 runs 15 residues. Trimming removed 5 bases at V and 4 bases at J, with 17 bases between. The CDR3 DNA reads as TGTGCCAGCAGTGGCAACAGGGCCCCGAGCACTGAAGCTTTCTTT. Encoded protein: CASSGNRAPSTEAFF.

The gene calls are TRBV7-9 and TRBJ1-2; maybe TRBD1 (6 bases). Germline CDR1 and CDR2: SEHNR and FQNEAQ (reference sequence). V was shortened by 6 bases and J by 4 bases, with 18 bases between the two germline ends. The CDR3 totals 15 residues. The CDR3 DNA reads TGTGCCAGCAGGCCCACTCTCACAGGGATCTATGGCTACACCTTC. Protein: CASRPTLTGIYGYTF.

The chain recombines TRBV15 with TRBJ2-5; no firm D call. The J call is uncertain, as TRBJ2-7 better fits the DNA end. The CDR3 is made up of 12 amino acids. Per germline, CDR1 LNHNV and CDR2 YYDKDF (reference sequence). CDR3 sequence: CATSRGVYEQYF. As DNA, the CDR3 is TGTGCCACCAGCAGAGGAGTCTACGAGCAGTACTTC.

V gene TRBV19 combines with J gene TRBJ2-2, with 8 positions matching TRBD2. In germline, CDR1 is LNHDA, CDR2 SQIVND (reference sequence). V lost 5 bases to trimming and J lost 6 bases; unmatched junction nucleotides: 8. CDR3 length: 15 amino acids. The CDR3 coding sequence is TGTGCCAGTAGTTTTTCGGGGGGGTCTCCCGGGGAGCTGTTTTTT. Translation gives CASSFSGGSPGELFF.

This clone is a singleton in its sample. V and J are TRBV7-2 and TRBJ2-7, with 10 bases that match TRBD2. Germline CDR1 is SGHTA and CDR2 is FQGNSA. The CDR3 runs 15 residues. V was clipped by 3 bases and J by 2 bases; unmatched bases: 4. CDR3 nucleotides: TGTGCCAGCAGCTTCGGGACTAGCGTACCCTACGAGCAGTACTTC. This codes for CASSFGTSVPYEQYF.

The chain combines TRBV4-2 with TRBJ2-7; 9 bases fit TRBD2. This CDR3 is 16 amino acids long. Germline V gives CDR1 LGHNA, CDR2 YNFKEQ. Trimming took 1 base from V and 7 from J; bases not matched to a gene: 11. The DNA for the CDR3 is TGTGCCAGCAGCCAAGGGGCGCATAGCGGGGGTGAGGAGCAGTACTTC. As protein: CASSQGAHSGGEEQYF.

The chain couples TRBV19 to TRBJ1-1; D remains unclear. The CDR3 is made up of 13 amino acids. CDR1 LNHDA and CDR2 SQIVND come from the germline V gene (reference sequence). Trimming took off 7 bases at V and 4 bases at J, with 13 bases between the two ends. The CDR3 reads CASTNIVATEAFF. CDR3 DNA: TGTGCCAGTACCAACATCGTAGCCACTGAAGCTTTCTTT.

V and J are TRBV28 and TRBJ2-5; TRBD1 matches at 7 bases. The CDR3 covers 14 residues. Germline V gene data show CDR1 as MDHEN and CDR2 as SYDVKM. V lost 0 bases to trimming and J lost 5 bases; unmatched junction nucleotides: 3. In DNA, the CDR3 is TGTGCCAGCAGTTTATGGTCAGGGGGTGAGACCCAGTACTTC. Translated: CASSLWSGGETQYF.

This clone was seen only once. The chain links TRBV2 to TRBJ2-3, with 9 bases that match TRBD1. The germline V gene encodes CDR1 SNHLY and CDR2 FYNNEI. V lost 6 bases and J lost 3; bases outside the gene matches: 7. The CDR3 spans 15 residues. The CDR3 spells CASRAGTGRTDTQYF. Written as DNA, the CDR3 is TGTGCCAGCAGGGCCGGGACAGGGAGAACAGATACGCAGTATTTT.

V usage is TRBV4-2 and J usage is TRBJ2-1; 7 bases line up with TRBD2. The junction had 11 bases not matched to a gene; V was cut back by 0 bases and J by 6 bases. This CDR3 region has 17 residues. Germline V gene data show CDR1 as LGHNA and CDR2 as YNFKEQ. CDR3 coding DNA: TGTGCCAGCAGCCAAGATCTGCCTAGCGGCGTAACCAATGAGCAGTTCTTC. Amino acids: CASSQDLPSGVTNEQFF.

Remarks on this clone: At one of its ends the junction is not consistent with the germline gene, which may arise from a read error. V usage is TRBV29-1 and J usage is TRBJ1-5; 7 bases are shared with TRBD1. Germline loops: CDR1 SQVTM, CDR2 ANQGSEA. The CDR3 covers 14 residues. The CDR3 loop reads CSVGSGQFNQSQHF. DNA of the CDR3: TGCAGCGTTGGGTCGGGACAGTTCAATCAGTCCCAGCATTTT.

V gene TRBV15 combines with J gene TRBJ2-5; 8 bases agree with TRBD1. The J call may be wrong; the DNA end is better matched by TRBJ2-7. The germline CDR1 and CDR2 sequences are LNHNV and YYDKDF (reference sequence). There are 16 residues in the CDR3. The DNA of the CDR3 is TGTGCCACCAGCAGACACCCGGGGCAGGGGGCTAACGAGCAGTACTTC. Translation: CATSRHPGQGANEQYF.